A single sample is the source of the 21 T cell receptor beta chains below, sequenced in a study of cytomegalovirus exposure and HLA in healthy donors (dated by TCRdb to about 2017). The library was produced with the immunoSEQ multiplex PCR assay. A mixture of 60 forward primers for TCR Vbeta segments and 13 reverse primers for TCR Jbeta segments was used in the multiplex PCR. TCRdb retrieved this table from immuneACCESS and kept in-frame rearrangements only. Not all clones are present; in checked studies, unresolved V genes account for under half, and no reason is known for the remainder. For this sample the table gives about 130,000 clones, of which about 80% were detected only once. Of the sample, more than 0.95% falls within the top ten clones. The material sequenced was PBMCs. These receptors all come from a man between 45 and 60 years old in good health and CMV-seronegative.

This clone was seen only once. The chain joins TRBV6-1 to TRBJ2-5; D is unclear. CDR1 and CDR2 from the germline V gene are MNHNS and SASEGT. The V end was cut by 1 base, the J end by 5 bases, with 8 bases between. The CDR3 covers 13 residues. CDR3 sequence (DNA): TGTGCCAGCAGTGAAGTGGCGGAGGAGACCCAGTACTTC. Protein: CASSEVAEETQYF.

V gene TRBV6-4 combines with J gene TRBJ2-7, with a weak D call TRBD1 (6 bases). CDR1 is MRHNA, CDR2 SNTAGT, per germline. The V gene lost 4 bases and the J gene lost 3 bases, with 28 bases spanning the gap. The CDR3 runs 19 residues. The CDR3 nucleotides are TGTGCCAGCAGTGTAAAAAGGGTCAGGGAAGACAGGCTCATCTACGAGCAGTACTTC. Translating gives CASSVKRVREDRLIYEQYF.

The V and J genes are TRBV19 and TRBJ2-1; possible D gene TRBD2, 5 bases. The germline V gene encodes CDR1 LNHDA and CDR2 SQIVND (reference sequence). CDR3 length: 14 residues. V was trimmed by 6 bases and J by 0 bases, leaving 9 bases between them. CDR3 in DNA: TGTGCCAGTAGGAGGGCCAACTCCTACAATGAGCAGTTCTTC. This codes for CASRRANSYNEQFF.

The chain carries TRBV28 and TRBJ2-7; 11 positions agree with TRBD1. The V segment lost 4 bases and the J segment 3 bases; nucleotides outside the gene matches: 5. There are 15 residues in the CDR3. Germline lookup yields CDR1 MDHEN and CDR2 SYDVKM. CDR3 DNA: TGTGCCAGCAGTTCTCCGGGACAGGGGGACTACGAGCAGTACTTC. Its protein is CASSSPGQGDYEQYF.

The rearrangement uses TRBV2 and TRBJ2-1; 11 bases agree with TRBD2. Trimming at V came to 5 bases and at J to 3 bases, leaving 6 bases not matched to a gene. Per the germline V gene, CDR1 is SNHLY and CDR2 is FYNNEI. The CDR3 has 16 amino acids. The CDR3 DNA sequence: TGTGCCAGCAGTTTTACCGGGACTAGCGGCTACAATGAGCAGTTCTTC. It is translated as CASSFTGTSGYNEQFF.

In nucleotides, the CDR3 is TGTGCCAGCAGTTACGGGACAGTCAATGAGCAGTTCTTC. This sequence encodes CASSYGTVNEQFF. The J gene is TRBJ2-1, the V gene TRBV27, with 7 bases aligning to TRBD1. This CDR3 region has 13 residues. Germline CDR1 reads MNHEY; CDR2 reads SMNVEV (reference sequence). The V gene end was trimmed by 4 bases and the J gene end by 6 bases; junction bases not matched to a gene: 3.

The chain is built from TRBV18 and TRBJ2-5; 8 bases map to TRBD1. The DNA end favors TRBJ2-7, so the J call may be wrong. Germline CDR1 and CDR2: KGHSH and LQKENI. This CDR3 has 14 amino acids. CDR3 DNA sequence: TGTGCCAGCTCACCACGGGGACAGGCCTACGAGCAGTACTTC. It specifies CASSPRGQAYEQYF.

The rearrangement joins TRBV6-1 to TRBJ1-5; TRBD1 aligns across 9 bases. This CDR3 spans 13 amino acids. CDR1 is MNHNS, CDR2 SASEGT, per germline. V shed 6 bases, J shed 5 bases, and the junction held 2 bases outside the gene matches. CDR3: CASRRTGDQPQHF. CDR3 nucleotide sequence: TGTGCCAGCAGAAGGACAGGGGATCAGCCCCAGCATTTT.

This clone showed up just a few times. This rearrangement joins TRBV10-3 to TRBJ2-3; 8 positions match TRBD1. Looked up from germline, CDR1 is ENHRY and CDR2 is SYGVKD. With V trimmed by 10 bases and J by 1 base, 13 bases remained unmatched. The CDR3 extends over 16 amino acids. The CDR3 bases are TGTGCCACTGGGGATGGACCGGGACAGGGCACAGATACGCAGTATTTT. Residues: CATGDGPGQGTDTQYF.

The V call is TRBV18, the J call TRBJ1-5, with 7 nucleotides matching TRBD1. Trimming took 3 bases from V and 3 from J; bases not matched to a gene: 8. The CDR3 sequence is 16 residues long. CDR1 and CDR2 from the germline V gene are KGHSH and LQKENI. The CDR3 bases are TGTGCCAGCTCACCCGGGACAGAGGGCTTCAATCAGCCCCAGCATTTT. This encodes CASSPGTEGFNQPQHF.

The V and J genes are TRBV6-1 and TRBJ2-1, with TRBD1 identical over 9 bases. CDR1 is MNHNS, CDR2 SASEGT, per germline. V dropped 5 bases and J dropped 5; count of bases not matched to a gene: 4. CDR3 length: 14 residues. CDR3 nucleotides: TGTGCCAGCAGTAGGACAGGGGCGAACAATGAGCAGTTCTTC. It encodes CASSRTGANNEQFF.

The V and J genes are TRBV11-1 and TRBJ1-3; the D is unclear. Trimming stripped 5 bases from V and 4 bases from J, with 9 bases between. The CDR3 sequence is 13 residues long. The germline V gene encodes CDR1 SGHAT and CDR2 FQDESV (reference sequence). CDR3 loop: CASSHPGGNTIYF. The CDR3 DNA reads as TGTGCCAGCAGCCACCCGGGAGGAAACACCATATATTTT.

The chain has TRBV10-3 and TRBJ2-3; D ambiguous. V lost 5 bases, J lost 4 bases, and 7 bases lay in between. This CDR3 spans 12 amino acids. Germline CDR1 and CDR2: ENHRY and SYGVKD. The CDR3 nucleotides read TGTGCCATCAGTTCTAGTGCAGATACGCAGTATTTT. It yields the protein CAISSSADTQYF.

This chain links TRBV2 with TRBJ2-5; 7 bases match TRBD2. Germline V gene data show CDR1 as SNHLY and CDR2 as FYNNEI. V dropped 4 bases and J dropped 3; count of bases not matched to a gene: 5. This CDR3 spans 14 amino acids. CDR3 nucleotide sequence: TGTGCCAGCAGTGGTGGCGGGAGAAAAGAGACCCAGTACTTC. Translated, it gives CASSGGGRKETQYF.

The CDR3 sequence: CASSPEDRAVHEQYF. CDR3 DNA sequence: TGTGCCAGCAGCCCTGAGGACAGGGCTGTCCACGAGCAGTACTTC. This sequence joins TRBV12-1 and TRBJ2-7; the D call of TRBD1 is as the table states it, not checked on the DNA. TRBV12-1 is recorded as a pseudogene. The CDR3 covers 15 residues.

The chain combines TRBV5-4 with TRBJ2-7; TRBD1 is a possible D gene (5 bases). The ends were cut back, 0 bases at V and 3 bases at J, with 10 bases in the middle. The CDR3 sequence is 14 residues long. Germline CDR1 SGHNT, CDR2 YYREEE (reference sequence). In DNA form, the CDR3 reads TGTGCCAGCAGCTTGGACAGGAGTTTCTACGAGCAGTACTTC. It translates to CASSLDRSFYEQYF.

This chain connects TRBV2 to TRBJ2-5, with D perhaps matching TRBD2 (5 bases). CDR3 size: 16 residues. Per germline, CDR1 SNHLY and CDR2 FYNNEI. V was shortened by 2 bases and J by 5 bases, with 18 bases between the two germline ends. Here the CDR3 DNA reads TGTGCCAGCAGTGAACGGTCGGGATTACCCCCCGAGACCCAGTACTTC. Amino acids: CASSERSGLPPETQYF.

This chain uses TRBV7-2 with TRBJ2-3; D gene ambiguous. This CDR3 spans 12 amino acids. Germline V gene data show CDR1 as SGHTA and CDR2 as FQGNSA. Trimming took 5 bases from V and 6 from J, leaving 9 bases between them. The CDR3 DNA is TGTGCCAGCAGCCTAACGCGGGATACGCAGTATTTT. Its translation is CASSLTRDTQYF.

This clone was detected once. The genes are TRBV7-2 and TRBJ2-3; D ambiguous. CDR3 length: 11 amino acids. V lost 7 bases and J lost 6, with 8 bases in between. CDR1 is SGHTA, CDR2 FQGNSA, per germline. CDR3: CASTLFDTQYF. CDR3 DNA: TGTGCCAGCACCCTTTTTGATACGCAGTATTTT.

V and J are TRBV23-1 and TRBJ2-7; D is perhaps TRBD1 (5 bases). TRBV23-1 carries the ORF label, with uncertain function. The CDR3 contains 13 residues. V lost 5 bases and J lost 2, with 10 bases in between. Written as DNA, the CDR3 is TGCGCCAGCAGTGCCACAGGCGCCTACGAGCAGTACTTC. It is translated as CASSATGAYEQYF.

The rearrangement links TRBV4-1 to TRBJ2-2, with 9 nucleotides matching TRBD1. The CDR3 is 17 residues long. V lost 0 bases to trimming and J lost 6 bases; unmatched junction nucleotides: 8. Germline CDR1 reads MGHRA; CDR2 reads YSYEKL. CDR3 nucleotides: TGCGCCAGCAGCCAAGAGGGACAGGGAACGTTCGCCGGGGAGCTGTTTTTT. Protein product: CASSQEGQGTFAGELFF.